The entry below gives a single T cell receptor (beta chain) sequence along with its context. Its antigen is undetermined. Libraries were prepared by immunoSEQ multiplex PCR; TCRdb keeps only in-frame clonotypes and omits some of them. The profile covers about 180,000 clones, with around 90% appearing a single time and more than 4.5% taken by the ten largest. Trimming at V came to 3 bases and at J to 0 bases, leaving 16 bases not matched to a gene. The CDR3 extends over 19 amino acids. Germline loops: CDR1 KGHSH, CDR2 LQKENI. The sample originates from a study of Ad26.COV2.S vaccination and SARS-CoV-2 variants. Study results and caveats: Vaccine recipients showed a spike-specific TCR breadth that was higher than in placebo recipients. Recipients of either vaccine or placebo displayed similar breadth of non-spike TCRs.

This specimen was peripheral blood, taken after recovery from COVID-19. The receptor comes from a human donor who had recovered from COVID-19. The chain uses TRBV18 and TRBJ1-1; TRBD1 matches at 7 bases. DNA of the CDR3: TGTGCCAGCTCACCTATTGCCTTCCGACAGGGAGGCTTGAACACTGAAGCTTTCTTT. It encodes CASSPIAFRQGGLNTEAFF.